The 18 T cell receptor beta chains listed next were all sequenced from one sample in a study of cytomegalovirus exposure and HLA in healthy donors. Assay: immunoSEQ multiplex PCR; the TCRdb copy retains only in-frame clones and omits some. The data hold 65,000 to 75,000 clones, with about 92% observed a single time. Sequences were obtained from PBMCs. The origin of the receptors is a man aged 18 to 30 in good health and CMV-seropositive.

V is TRBV4-2 and J is TRBJ2-2; D is possibly TRBD2 (6 bases). CDR1 and CDR2 (germline): LGHNA, YNFKEQ. The CDR3 runs to 14 residues. V was cut by 4 bases and J by 6 bases, with 12 bases left in between. CDR3 coding DNA: TGTGCCAGCAGCCCCAAAAGGGACTCCGGGGAGCTGTTTTTT. Amino acids: CASSPKRDSGELFF.

The CDR3 protein is CASTGLAGGPGELFF. DNA for the CDR3: TGTGCCAGCACCGGACTAGCGGGGGGTCCCGGGGAGCTGTTTTTT. This chain links TRBV6-6 with TRBJ2-2; 14 nucleotides agree with TRBD2. The CDR3 has 15 amino acids. Germline loops: CDR1 MNHNY, CDR2 SVGAGI (reference sequence). After removal of 7 bases from V and 6 bases from J, the junction contained 4 bases not matched to a gene.

V usage is TRBV29-1 and J usage is TRBJ2-5, with 11 bases identical to TRBD1. V trimming: 1 base; J trimming: 4 bases; junction bases outside the gene matches: 5. CDR1 and CDR2 (germline): SQVTM, ANQGSEA. This CDR3 is 15 amino acids long. The CDR3 region is CSVEGTGQGAETQYF. In DNA form, the CDR3 reads TGCAGCGTTGAAGGAACCGGACAGGGGGCAGAGACCCAGTACTTC.

The chain has TRBV9 and TRBJ1-3; D uncertain. V lost 4 bases and J 7 bases, leaving 15 bases between the germline ends. The CDR3 runs to 14 residues. Germline values: CDR1 SGDLS, CDR2 YYNGEE. The DNA of the CDR3 is TGTGCCAGCAGCCCGTCCAGGCTGATGAACACCATATATTTT. It translates to CASSPSRLMNTIYF.

The chain combines TRBV5-6 with TRBJ1-5; possibly TRBD1 for D (6 bases). V was trimmed by 4 bases and J by 6 bases, leaving 14 bases between them. The CDR3 sequence is 14 residues long. From germline, CDR1 is SGHDT and CDR2 YYEEEE. The CDR3 region is CASSQQGVGQPQHF. CDR3 in DNA: TGTGCCAGCAGCCAACAGGGAGTGGGTCAGCCCCAGCATTTT.

This chain uses TRBV4-1 with TRBJ2-7; perhaps TRBD1 as D (5 bases). V lost 0 bases to trimming and J lost 7 bases, with 19 bases between them. The CDR3 covers 16 residues. CDR1 is MGHRA, CDR2 YSYEKL, per germline. In nucleotides, the CDR3 is TGCGCCAGCAGCCAAGATATCCAGATTGGGGCGTGGGAGCAGTACTTC. Translating gives CASSQDIQIGAWEQYF.

The gene calls are TRBV7-6 and TRBJ2-7, with a weak D call TRBD1 (5 bases). The CDR3 sequence is 15 residues long. Between the trimmed V and J ends, which lost 4 bases and 0 bases, there was a span of 13 bases. The germline CDR1 and CDR2 sequences are SGHVS and FNYEAQ. The chain's CDR3 is CASSSQGSSSYEQYF. The CDR3 coding sequence is TGTGCCAGCAGCTCGCAGGGATCGAGCTCCTACGAGCAGTACTTC.

The chain uses TRBV18 and TRBJ1-2, with TRBD1 matching 7 bases. With 2 bases clipped from V and 3 bases from J, the junction kept 3 bases outside the gene matches. CDR3 size: 14 residues. CDR1 is KGHSH and CDR2 is LQKENI in the germline V gene. The CDR3: CASSPITGDYGYTF. As DNA, the CDR3 is TGTGCCAGCTCACCAATCACAGGGGACTATGGCTACACCTTC.

The V gene is TRBV5-1, the J gene TRBJ2-2, with D hard to call. Germline CDR1 SGHRS, CDR2 YFSETQ. V dropped 0 bases and J dropped 3 bases, with 12 bases sitting between them. The CDR3 extends over 16 amino acids. CDR3 amino acids: CASSLGARRDTGELFF. The CDR3 DNA reads TGCGCCAGCAGCTTGGGGGCTCGCAGAGACACCGGGGAGCTGTTTTTT.

The chain carries TRBV28 and TRBJ1-1; maybe TRBD1 (5 bases). The V gene lost 3 bases and the J gene lost 0 bases, with 11 bases spanning the gap. The CDR3 is 15 amino acids. CDR1 and CDR2 (germline): MDHEN, SYDVKM. The CDR3 loop reads CASSFIGVMNTEAFF. CDR3 nucleotide sequence: TGTGCCAGCAGTTTCATAGGGGTTATGAACACTGAAGCTTTCTTT. The full variable domain, with the rest looked up from reference TRBV28 and TRBJ1-1, is DVKVTQSSRYLVKRTGEKVFLECVQDMDHENMFWYRQDPGLGLRLIYFSYDVKMKEKGDIPEGYSVSREKKERFSLILESASTNQTSMYLCASSFIGVMNTEAFFGQGTRLTVV.

The chain combines TRBV18 with TRBJ1-1; 8 bases are shared with TRBD1. The CDR3 totals 16 residues. Germline V gives CDR1 KGHSH, CDR2 LQKENI. V lost 3 bases and J lost 5; bases outside the gene matches: 11. CDR3 sequence: CASSPTLGQGETEAFF. The CDR3 bases are TGTGCCAGCTCACCCACCCTCGGACAGGGTGAAACTGAAGCTTTCTTT.

This clone turned up a few times. The chain couples TRBV10-3 to TRBJ2-7, with D maybe TRBD2 (6 bases). The germline CDR1 and CDR2 sequences are ENHRY and SYGVKD. The CDR3 runs to 14 residues. V was clipped by 6 bases and J by 3 bases, with 15 bases between them. CDR3 in DNA: TGTGCCATCAGCCCGACTAGTATCGTCTACGAGCAGTACTTC. Protein sequence: CAISPTSIVYEQYF.

This clone has a single count. The chain uses TRBV30 and TRBJ1-2; no clear D. The CDR3 has 15 residues. Trimming took 2 bases from V and 5 from J, leaving 18 bases between them. The V gene's germline CDR1 is GTSNPN and CDR2 SVGIG (reference sequence). For the CDR3, the DNA is TGTGCCTGGAGTCTTTCTCTTTTGGGCGGGTATGGCTACACCTTC. It yields the protein CAWSLSLLGGYGYTF.

A single count supports this clone. J is TRBJ2-7 and V is TRBV7-8; 7 bases align to TRBD2. The CDR3 extends over 16 amino acids. CDR1 is SGHVS and CDR2 is FQNEAQ in the germline V gene. V shed 1 base, J shed 1 base, and the junction held 7 bases outside the gene matches. The CDR3, as DNA: TGTGCCAGCAGCTTAGTCGGGAGGTCAGGTTCCTACGAGCAGTACTTC. This translates into CASSLVGRSGSYEQYF.

The gene calls are TRBV5-1 and TRBJ2-1; TRBD1 matches at 11 bases. There are 15 residues in the CDR3. The germline CDR1 and CDR2 sequences are SGHRS and YFSETQ. After removal of 4 bases from V and 2 bases from J, the junction contained 2 bases not matched to a gene. The CDR3 nucleotides are TGCGCCAGCAGCCTGGGACAGGGGGCCTACAATGAGCAGTTCTTC. Residues: CASSLGQGAYNEQFF.

The chain employs TRBV2 and TRBJ1-2; no definite D call. The ends were cut back, 6 bases at V and 4 bases at J, with 12 bases in the middle. The CDR3 has 13 residues. Germline CDR1 SNHLY, CDR2 FYNNEI. CDR3 coding DNA: TGTGCCAGCAGGGACCCGGGATTCTATGGCTACACCTTC. Encoded protein: CASRDPGFYGYTF.

V gene TRBV5-3 combines with J gene TRBJ2-2, with 10 bases aligning to TRBD1. TRBV5-3 counts as an open reading frame of uncertain function. The V gene end was trimmed by 4 bases and the J gene end by 3 bases; junction bases not matched to a gene: 12. This CDR3 comprises 18 residues. Here the CDR3 reads CARSPRTLDRGHTGELFF. The CDR3 DNA is TGTGCCAGAAGCCCCCGAACACTAGACAGGGGGCACACCGGGGAGCTGTTTTTT.

This sequence joins TRBV29-1 and TRBJ2-2; D perhaps matches TRBD1 (6 bases). This CDR3 spans 14 amino acids. Deletions cut 7 bases from V and 5 bases from J, with 17 bases between. Germline values: CDR1 SQVTM, CDR2 ANQGSEA. This CDR3 is CSASRGTTTGELFF. CDR3 coding DNA: TGCAGCGCCTCGAGGGGGACCACAACCGGGGAGCTGTTTTTT.